This entry lists 19 T cell receptor beta chains sequenced from one sample in a study of OX40 agonist ivuxolimab in advanced cancers. Generated by immunoSEQ multiplex PCR, the TCRdb table keeps only in-frame clones and is missing some. The repertoire consists of about 34,000 clones, with about 93% occurring once and the leading ten covering less than 5.5%. Here the sequenced sample was CD4+ or CD8+ T cells sorted from blood, taken in a trial of the OX40 agonist ivuxolimab. The receptors shown here come from an adult with an advanced solid tumor such as melanoma, head and neck, liver or kidney cancer.

The CDR3 sequence: CASRDWVGLGDQPQHF. The CDR3, as DNA: TGTGCCAGCAGGGATTGGGTTGGCCTGGGCGATCAGCCCCAGCATTTT. The chain joins TRBV28 to TRBJ1-5; D is unclear. The CDR3 runs to 16 residues. The V end lost 6 bases, the J end lost 5 bases, and 20 bases lay between the germline ends. CDR1 is MDHEN and CDR2 is SYDVKM in the germline V gene.

The chain links TRBV30 to TRBJ2-7; D assignment may be TRBD1 or TRBD2 (5 bases each). Germline CDR1 and CDR2: GTSNPN and SVGIG (reference sequence). The germline V and J ends were trimmed by 1 base and 3 bases, with 19 bases remaining between them. The CDR3 runs to 16 residues. The CDR3 sequence is CAWSGSNRDRYYEQYF. Here the CDR3 DNA reads TGTGCCTGGAGTGGAAGTAACCGGGACCGATACTACGAGCAGTACTTC.

J is TRBJ2-5 and V is TRBV30, with D possibly TRBD2 on 6 matching bases. There are 14 residues in the CDR3. V lost 2 bases and J lost 4, with 14 bases in between. The germline gives CDR1 GTSNPN, CDR2 SVGIG (reference sequence). CDR3 region: CAWSQDIGGETQYF. The CDR3 nucleotides are TGTGCCTGGAGTCAAGACATCGGGGGAGAGACCCAGTACTTC.

The rearrangement links TRBV28 to TRBJ1-1, with 7 bases lining up with TRBD1. CDR3 length equals 14 residues. V shed 7 bases, J shed 5 bases, and the junction held 10 bases outside the gene matches. CDR1 is MDHEN, CDR2 SYDVKM, per germline. The CDR3: CASTRAGGRTEAFF. CDR3 nucleotide sequence: TGTGCCAGCACACGCGCAGGGGGTCGAACTGAAGCTTTCTTT.

This sequence joins TRBV6-1 and TRBJ1-1; D gene uncertain. This CDR3 contains 12 residues. Germline assignment: CDR1 MNHNS and CDR2 SASEGT. Trimming pared 8 bases from V and 1 base from J, leaving 8 bases between. The CDR3 sequence is CASSHGNTEAFF. DNA for the CDR3: TGTGCCAGCTCCCACGGGAACACTGAAGCTTTCTTT.

This clone is a singleton in its sample. The genes are TRBV6-5 and TRBJ1-1, with D perhaps TRBD1 (6 bases). The CDR3 consists of 16 residues. Looked up from germline, CDR1 is MNHEY and CDR2 is SVGAGI. Trimming shortened V by 0 bases and J by 0 bases, and 11 bases separated the two germline ends. CDR3 in DNA: TGTGCCAGCAGTTACTCGAGGGGACAAGTGAACACTGAAGCTTTCTTT. Translation gives CASSYSRGQVNTEAFF.

The chain combines TRBV7-2 with TRBJ2-7; the D gene is possibly TRBD2 (6 bases). Germline loops: CDR1 SGHTA, CDR2 FQGNSA. Trimming shortened V by 5 bases and J by 3 bases, and 14 bases separated the two germline ends. The CDR3 sequence is 14 residues long. The CDR3 coding sequence is TGTGCCAGCAGCCGGAGAACGGGAGACTACGAGCAGTACTTC. The encoded protein is CASSRRTGDYEQYF.

V is TRBV25-1 and J is TRBJ1-1, with D perhaps matching TRBD1 (6 bases). Trimming pared 4 bases from V and 4 bases from J, leaving 16 bases between. The CDR3 runs 15 residues. CDR1 and CDR2 from the germline V gene are MGHDK and SYGVNS. This chain's CDR3 is CASSAAGVGGTEAFF. DNA for the CDR3: TGTGCCAGCAGTGCGGCAGGGGTAGGTGGCACTGAAGCTTTCTTT.

This rearrangement joins TRBV7-2 to TRBJ2-3; tentative D call: TRBD2 (6 bases). This CDR3 comprises 16 residues. Trimming shortened V by 1 base and J by 0 bases, and 11 bases separated the two germline ends. From germline, CDR1 is SGHTA and CDR2 FQGNSA. CDR3 nucleotide sequence: TGTGCCAGCAGCTTAGTCGTGGGGACTAGCACAGATACGCAGTATTTT. Its translation is CASSLVVGTSTDTQYF.

V gene TRBV6-1 combines with J gene TRBJ1-6; a weak D match, TRBD1 (5 bases). Germline V gene sequence: CDR1 MNHNS, CDR2 SASEGT. V was trimmed by 7 bases and J by 7 bases, leaving 11 bases between them. The CDR3 consists of 13 residues. The CDR3 DNA follows: TGTGCCAGCATGGGGGTGACGAATTCACCCCTCCACTTT. It specifies CASMGVTNSPLHF.

This rearrangement joins TRBV11-3 to TRBJ2-5; 11 nucleotides line up with TRBD2. Looked up from germline, CDR1 is SGHNT and CDR2 is YENEEA. CDR3 length: 16 amino acids. The ends lost 4 bases at V and 3 bases at J; junction bases unmatched: 7. As DNA, the CDR3 is TGTGCCAGCAGCTCCAGACTAGCGGGGAGGGAAGAGACCCAGTACTTC. Translating it yields CASSSRLAGREETQYF.

V is TRBV19 and J is TRBJ1-6; 9 nucleotides agree with TRBD1. After removal of 4 bases from V and 8 bases from J, the junction contained 12 bases not matched to a gene. CDR1 and CDR2 from the germline V gene are LNHDA and SQIVND (reference sequence). The CDR3 is 17 amino acids. This chain's CDR3 is CASSNPTGTGQDSPLHF. CDR3 bases: TGTGCCAGTAGTAACCCCACCGGGACAGGGCAGGATTCACCCCTCCACTTT.

The chain employs TRBV6-1 and TRBJ2-5; D is perhaps TRBD1 or TRBD2 (6 bases each). The CDR3 extends over 15 amino acids. Trimming took 10 bases from V and 1 from J, leaving 19 bases between them. Germline CDR1 and CDR2: MNHNS and SASEGT. CDR3 nucleotide sequence: TGTGCCACCGATCGTGCTTCGGGGGCCCAAGAGACCCAGTACTTC. It is translated as CATDRASGAQETQYF.

This clone was detected once. The chain is built from TRBV10-3 and TRBJ1-4; possible D gene TRBD1, 5 bases. Trimming removed 2 bases at V and 7 bases at J, with 8 bases between. The CDR3 spans 13 residues. Germline V lookup: CDR1 ENHRY, CDR2 SYGVKD. CDR3: CAISEGAGEKLFF. CDR3 bases: TGTGCCATCAGTGAGGGGGCAGGTGAAAAACTGTTTTTT.

This chain links TRBV28 with TRBJ1-1; D is possibly TRBD1 (5 bases). The CDR3 is 15 residues long. The V end lost 3 bases, the J end lost 1 base, and 12 bases lay between the germline ends. Germline CDR1 and CDR2: MDHEN and SYDVKM. As DNA, the CDR3 is TGTGCCAGCAGTTTGCAGGGACGTCCGAACACTGAAGCTTTCTTT. Protein product: CASSLQGRPNTEAFF.

This sequence joins TRBV5-4 and TRBJ2-7; 8 bases agree with TRBD1. The CDR3 totals 15 residues. CDR1 is SGHNT, CDR2 YYREEE, per germline (reference sequence). V was clipped by 4 bases and J by 3 bases; unmatched bases: 9. DNA of the CDR3: TGTGCCAGCAGCATGGACAGGGCCAATCACTACGAGCAGTACTTC. This sequence encodes CASSMDRANHYEQYF.

The chain has TRBV11-2 and TRBJ1-6; tentative D call: TRBD1 (6 bases). The V end was cut by 4 bases, the J end by 8 bases, with 9 bases between. The V gene's germline CDR1 is SGHAT and CDR2 FQNNGV. This CDR3 is built from 13 residues. The CDR3 here is CASSSQGYSPLHF. The CDR3 DNA reads as TGTGCCAGCAGCTCACAGGGTTATTCACCCCTCCACTTT.

The chain uses TRBV10-3 and TRBJ2-3; TRBD2 matches 8 bases. CDR1 is ENHRY, CDR2 SYGVKD, per germline. The CDR3 covers 15 residues. Losses at the gene ends were 4 bases for V and 2 bases for J; bases not matched to a gene: 5. CDR3 bases: TGTGCCATCAGTGTGGGGCGGGGGGTCACAGATACGCAGTATTTT. Its protein is CAISVGRGVTDTQYF.

V is TRBV10-2 and J is TRBJ2-7, with 10 bases aligning to TRBD1. The germline V gene has CDR1 WSHSY and CDR2 SAAADI. With 2 bases clipped from V and 6 bases from J, the junction kept 7 bases outside the gene matches. This CDR3 comprises 15 residues. CDR3 bases: TGCGCCAGCAGTGAGCCGGGACAGGGGATGTTCGAGCAGTACTTC. Its translation is CASSEPGQGMFEQYF.